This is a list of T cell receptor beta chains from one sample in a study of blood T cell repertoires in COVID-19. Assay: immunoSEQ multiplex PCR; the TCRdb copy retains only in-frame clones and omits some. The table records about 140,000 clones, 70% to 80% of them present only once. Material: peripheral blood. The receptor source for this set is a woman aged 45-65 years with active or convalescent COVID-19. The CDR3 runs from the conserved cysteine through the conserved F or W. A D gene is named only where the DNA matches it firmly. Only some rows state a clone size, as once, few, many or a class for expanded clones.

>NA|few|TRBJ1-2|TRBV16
CASSQGGNYGYTF
TGTGCCAGCAGCCAAGGGGGGAACTATGGCTACACCTTC
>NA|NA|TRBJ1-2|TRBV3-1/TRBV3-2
CASSQGGSPTYGYTF
TGTGCCAGCAGCCAAGGAGGCTCACCAACCTATGGCTACACCTTC
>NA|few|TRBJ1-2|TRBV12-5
CASARDGYGYTF
TGTGCTAGTGCGCGGGACGGGTATGGCTACACCTTC
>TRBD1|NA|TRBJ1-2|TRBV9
CASSQNTGGSSYGYTF
TGTGCCAGCAGCCAAAACACAGGGGGCAGTTCCTATGGCTACACCTTC
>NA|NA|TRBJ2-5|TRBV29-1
CSVRTDQETQYF
TGCAGCGTTCGGACAGACCAAGAGACCCAGTACTTC
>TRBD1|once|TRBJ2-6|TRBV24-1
CATSDLSQGEAGANVLTF
TGTGCCACCAGTGATTTGTCGCAGGGGGAAGCTGGGGCCAACGTCCTGACTTTC
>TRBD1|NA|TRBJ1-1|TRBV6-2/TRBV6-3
CASSYPTGGRTEAFF
TGTGCCAGCAGTTACCCGACAGGGGGCCGGACTGAAGCTTTCTTT
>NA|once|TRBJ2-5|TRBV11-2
CASSLYGVLQETQYF
TGTGCCAGCAGCTTATACGGGGTCCTCCAAGAGACCCAGTACTTC
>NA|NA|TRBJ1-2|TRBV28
CASSLSAGPHYGYTF
TGTGCCAGCAGTTTATCGGCAGGGCCCCATTATGGCTACACCTTC
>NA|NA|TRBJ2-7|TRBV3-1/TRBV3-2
CASSQASVPSEQYF
TGTGCCAGCAGCCAAGCCTCAGTCCCCTCCGAGCAGTACTTC
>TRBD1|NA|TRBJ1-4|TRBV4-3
CASSQDWTGREKLFF
TGCGCCAGCAGCCAAGATTGGACAGGGAGGGAAAAACTGTTTTTT